This T cell receptor (beta chain) was profiled in a study of shared clonotypes between healthy human individuals. Naive CD8 cells lacked CD45RO and underwent positive selection for CCR7, leaving out terminally differentiated effector memory CD45RA+ cells. The V gene end was trimmed by 2 bases and the J gene end by 2 bases; junction bases not matched to a gene: 9. This CDR3 comprises 17 residues. CDR1 and CDR2 from the germline V gene are SGDLS and YYNGEE. Clones were sequenced by immunoSEQ multiplex PCR, and TCRdb holds only the in-frame ones, with some missing. Here the sample spans about 1,800,000 clones, approximately 95% being singletons.

The genes are TRBV9 and TRBJ2-2, with 7 positions matching TRBD2. This receptor was taken from a man between 18 and 29 years old in good health. The material sequenced was naive CD8+ T cells sorted from blood. CDR3 in amino acids: CASSVPSGEGNTGELFF. CDR3 DNA: TGTGCCAGCAGCGTTCCTTCGGGGGAGGGAAACACCGGGGAGCTGTTTTTT. The complete variable domain, with remaining parts taken from reference TRBV9 and TRBJ2-2, reads DSGVTQTPKHLITATGQRVTLRCSPRSGDLSVYWYQQSLDQGLQFLIQYYNGEERAKGNILERFSAQQFPDLHSELNLSSLELGDSALYFCASSVPSGEGNTGELFFGEGSRLTVL.